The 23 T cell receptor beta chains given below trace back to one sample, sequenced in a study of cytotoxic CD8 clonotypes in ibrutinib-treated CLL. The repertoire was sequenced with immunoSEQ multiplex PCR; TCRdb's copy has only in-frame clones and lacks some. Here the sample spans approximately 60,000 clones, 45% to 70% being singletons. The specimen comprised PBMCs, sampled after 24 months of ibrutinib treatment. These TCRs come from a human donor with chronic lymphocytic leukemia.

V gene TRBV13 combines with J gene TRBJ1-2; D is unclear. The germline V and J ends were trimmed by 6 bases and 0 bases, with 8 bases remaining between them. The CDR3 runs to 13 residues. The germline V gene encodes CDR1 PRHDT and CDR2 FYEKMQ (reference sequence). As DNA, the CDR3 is TGTGCCAGCAGGACGGCAGCTAACTATGGCTACACCTTC. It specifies CASRTAANYGYTF.

The CDR3 coding sequence is TGTGCCAGCAGCTTTGGACTAGCGGGAGGGTGGGAGACCCAGTACTTC. Protein product: CASSFGLAGGWETQYF. This chain uses TRBV11-2 with TRBJ2-5; 15 bases are shared with TRBD2. Germline CDR1 reads SGHAT; CDR2 reads FQNNGV. J gave up 5 bases and V 3 bases, and 4 bases lay outside the gene matches. The CDR3 length is 16 residues.

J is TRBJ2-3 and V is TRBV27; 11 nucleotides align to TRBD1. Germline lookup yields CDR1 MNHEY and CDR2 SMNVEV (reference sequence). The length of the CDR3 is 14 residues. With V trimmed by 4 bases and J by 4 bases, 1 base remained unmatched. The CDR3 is CASSWGQGADTQYF. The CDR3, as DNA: TGTGCCAGCAGTTGGGGACAGGGGGCAGATACGCAGTATTTT.

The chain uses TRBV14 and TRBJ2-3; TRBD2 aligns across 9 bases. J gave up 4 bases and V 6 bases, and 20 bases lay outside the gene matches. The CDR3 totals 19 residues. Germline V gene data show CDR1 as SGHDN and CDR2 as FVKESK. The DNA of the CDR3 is TGTGCCAGCAGTGTGGGGTTCTTAGCGGGGGCTCGAGGAGCAGATACGCAGTATTTT. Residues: CASSVGFLAGARGADTQYF.

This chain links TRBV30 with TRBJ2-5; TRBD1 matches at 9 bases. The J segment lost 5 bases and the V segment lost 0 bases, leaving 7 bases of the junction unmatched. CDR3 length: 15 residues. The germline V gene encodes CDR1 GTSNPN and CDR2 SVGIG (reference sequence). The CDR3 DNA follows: TGTGCCTGGAGTGTCCCGACAGGGACAGGGGAGACCCAGTACTTC. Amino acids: CAWSVPTGTGETQYF.

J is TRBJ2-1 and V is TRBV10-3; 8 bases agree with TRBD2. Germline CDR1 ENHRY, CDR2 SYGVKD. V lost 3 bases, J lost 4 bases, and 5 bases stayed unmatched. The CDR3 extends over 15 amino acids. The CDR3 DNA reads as TGTGCCATCAGTGATCCAACGGGAGGGTACAATGAGCAGTTCTTC. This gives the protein CAISDPTGGYNEQFF.

This CDR3 is CASSPERAGTEAFF. For the CDR3, the DNA is TGTGCCAGCTCACCGGAAAGGGCTGGAACTGAAGCTTTCTTT. The chain carries TRBV18 and TRBJ1-1; D not resolved. The CDR3 consists of 14 residues. V dropped 3 bases and J dropped 5 bases, with 13 bases sitting between them. The germline V gene encodes CDR1 KGHSH and CDR2 LQKENI.

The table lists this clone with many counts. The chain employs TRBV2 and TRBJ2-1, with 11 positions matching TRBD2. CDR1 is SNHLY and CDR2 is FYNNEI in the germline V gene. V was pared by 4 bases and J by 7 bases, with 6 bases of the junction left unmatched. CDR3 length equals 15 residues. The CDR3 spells CASSGRTSGFNEQFF. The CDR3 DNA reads TGTGCCAGCAGTGGAAGGACTAGCGGGTTTAATGAGCAGTTCTTC.

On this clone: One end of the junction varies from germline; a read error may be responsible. The CDR3 reads CASSQNRGRGEGEQYF. CDR3 sequence (DNA): TGTGCCAGCAGCCAGAACAGGGGCCGCGGTGAAGGCGAGCAGTACTTC. This chain joins TRBV4-1 and TRBJ2-7; 7 bases match TRBD1. From germline, CDR1 is MGHRA and CDR2 YSYEKL. The CDR3 runs to 16 residues.

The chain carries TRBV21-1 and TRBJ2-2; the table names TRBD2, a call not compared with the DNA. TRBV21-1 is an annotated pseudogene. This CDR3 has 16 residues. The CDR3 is CASPPGGRGNTGELFF. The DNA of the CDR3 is TGTGCCAGCCCCCCGGGAGGGCGGGGGAACACCGGGGAGCTGTTTTTT.

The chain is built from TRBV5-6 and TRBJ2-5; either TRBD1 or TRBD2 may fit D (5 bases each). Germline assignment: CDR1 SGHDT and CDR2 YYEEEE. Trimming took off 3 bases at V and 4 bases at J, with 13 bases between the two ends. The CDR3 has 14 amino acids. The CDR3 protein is CASSYRGVRETQYF. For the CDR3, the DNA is TGTGCCAGCAGCTACCGAGGGGTGCGAGAGACCCAGTACTTC.

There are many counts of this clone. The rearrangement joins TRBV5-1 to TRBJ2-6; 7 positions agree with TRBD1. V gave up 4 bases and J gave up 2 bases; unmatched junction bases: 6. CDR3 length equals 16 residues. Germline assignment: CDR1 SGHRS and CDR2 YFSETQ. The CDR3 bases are TGCGCCAGCAGCAAACTACAGGGGACTGGGGCCAACGTCCTGACTTTC. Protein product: CASSKLQGTGANVLTF.

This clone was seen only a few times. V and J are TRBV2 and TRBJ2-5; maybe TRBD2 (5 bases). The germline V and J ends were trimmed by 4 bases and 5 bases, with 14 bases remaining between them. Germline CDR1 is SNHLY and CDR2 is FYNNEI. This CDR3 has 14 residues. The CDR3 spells CASSGTPRGETQYF. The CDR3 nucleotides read TGTGCCAGCAGTGGGACGCCTCGAGGGGAGACCCAGTACTTC.

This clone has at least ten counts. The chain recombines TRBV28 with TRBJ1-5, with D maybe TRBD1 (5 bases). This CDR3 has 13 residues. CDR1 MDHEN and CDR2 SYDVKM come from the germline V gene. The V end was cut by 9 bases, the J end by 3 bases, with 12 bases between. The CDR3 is CASYDRVNQPQHF. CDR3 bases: TGTGCCAGTTACGACAGAGTCAATCAGCCCCAGCATTTT.

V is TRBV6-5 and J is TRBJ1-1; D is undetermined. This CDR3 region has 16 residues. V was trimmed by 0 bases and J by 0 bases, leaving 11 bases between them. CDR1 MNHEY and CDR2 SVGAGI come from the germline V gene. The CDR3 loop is CASSYSPLLLNTEAFF. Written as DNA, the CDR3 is TGTGCCAGCAGTTACTCCCCACTTCTTCTGAACACTGAAGCTTTCTTT.

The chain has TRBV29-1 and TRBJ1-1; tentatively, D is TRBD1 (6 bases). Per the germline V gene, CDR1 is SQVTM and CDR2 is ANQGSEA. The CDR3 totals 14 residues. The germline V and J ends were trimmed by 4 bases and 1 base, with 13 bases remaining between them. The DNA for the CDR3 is TGCAGCGTTGCCGCGACAGGTAGGAACACTGAAGCTTTCTTT. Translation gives CSVAATGRNTEAFF.

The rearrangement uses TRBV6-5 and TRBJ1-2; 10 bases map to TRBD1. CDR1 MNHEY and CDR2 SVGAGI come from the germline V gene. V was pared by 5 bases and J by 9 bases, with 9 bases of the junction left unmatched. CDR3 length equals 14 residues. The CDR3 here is CASSELGQGISYTF. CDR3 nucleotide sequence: TGTGCCAGCAGTGAATTGGGACAGGGGATTAGCTACACCTTC.

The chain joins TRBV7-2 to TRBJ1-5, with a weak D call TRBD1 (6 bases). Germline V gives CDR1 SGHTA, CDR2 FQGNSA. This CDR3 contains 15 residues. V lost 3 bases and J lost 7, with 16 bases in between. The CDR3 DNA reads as TGTGCCAGCAGCTTGGGGGGCTGGGACGAACAGCCCCAGCATTTT. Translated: CASSLGGWDEQPQHF. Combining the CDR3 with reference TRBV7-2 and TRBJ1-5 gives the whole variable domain GAGVSQSPSNKVTEKGKDVELRCDPISGHTALYWYRQSLGQGLEFLIYFQGNSAPDKSGLPSDRFSAERTGGSVSTLTIQRTQQEDSAVYLCASSLGGWDEQPQHFGDGTRLSIL.

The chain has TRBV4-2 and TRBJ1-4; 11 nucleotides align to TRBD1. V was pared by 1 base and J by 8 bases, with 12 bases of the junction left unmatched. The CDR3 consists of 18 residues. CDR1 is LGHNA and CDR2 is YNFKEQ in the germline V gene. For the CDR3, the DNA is TGTGCCAGCAGCCAAGCCGGGACAGGGGGTTCGGAGGGGGAAAAACTGTTTTTT. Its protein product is CASSQAGTGGSEGEKLFF.

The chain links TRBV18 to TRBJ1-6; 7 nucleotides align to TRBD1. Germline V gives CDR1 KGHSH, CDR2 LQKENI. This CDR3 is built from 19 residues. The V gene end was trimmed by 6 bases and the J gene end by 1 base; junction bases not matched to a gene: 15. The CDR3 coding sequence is TGTGCCAGCTCGCCGGGCCAGGGGGAGGATAGATCCTATAATTCACCCCTCCACTTT. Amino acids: CASSPGQGEDRSYNSPLHF.

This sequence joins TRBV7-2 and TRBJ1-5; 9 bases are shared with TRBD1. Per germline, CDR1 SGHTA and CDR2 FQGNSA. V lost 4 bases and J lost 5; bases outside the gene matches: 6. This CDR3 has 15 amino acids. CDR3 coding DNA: TGTGCCAGCAGCTCTACAGGGGGCGAAGATCAGCCCCAGCATTTT. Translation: CASSSTGGEDQPQHF.

CDR3 in amino acids: CATSRVRTGVGNQPQHF. The CDR3 coding sequence is TGTGCCACCAGCAGAGTTCGGACAGGGGTGGGCAATCAGCCCCAGCATTTT. The chain recombines TRBV15 with TRBJ1-5, with 9 bases fitting TRBD1. This CDR3 has 17 amino acids. Germline V gene sequence: CDR1 LNHNV, CDR2 YYDKDF (reference sequence). J was trimmed by 2 bases and V by 1 base; bases with no gene match: 6.

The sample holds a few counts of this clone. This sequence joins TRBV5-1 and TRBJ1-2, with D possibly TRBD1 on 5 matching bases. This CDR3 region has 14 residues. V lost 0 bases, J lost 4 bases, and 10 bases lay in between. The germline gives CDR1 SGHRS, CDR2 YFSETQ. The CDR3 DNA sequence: TGCGCCAGCAGCTTGGAGGGACGGGCCTATGGCTACACCTTC. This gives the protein CASSLEGRAYGYTF.